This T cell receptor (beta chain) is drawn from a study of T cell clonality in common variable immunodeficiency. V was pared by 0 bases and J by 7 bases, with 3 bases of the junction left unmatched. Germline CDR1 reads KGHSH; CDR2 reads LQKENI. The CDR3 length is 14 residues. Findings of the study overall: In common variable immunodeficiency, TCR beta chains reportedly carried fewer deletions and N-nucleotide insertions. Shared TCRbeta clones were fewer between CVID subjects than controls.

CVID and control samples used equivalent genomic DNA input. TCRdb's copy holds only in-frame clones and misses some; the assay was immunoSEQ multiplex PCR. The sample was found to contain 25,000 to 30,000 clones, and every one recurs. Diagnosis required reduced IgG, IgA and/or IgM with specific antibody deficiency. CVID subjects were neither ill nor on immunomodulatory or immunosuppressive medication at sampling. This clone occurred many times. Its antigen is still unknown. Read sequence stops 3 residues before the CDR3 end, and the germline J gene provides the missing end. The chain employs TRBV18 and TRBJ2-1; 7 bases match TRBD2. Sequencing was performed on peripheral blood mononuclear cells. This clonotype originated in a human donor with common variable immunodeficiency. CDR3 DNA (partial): TGTGCCAGCTCACCACCGTCTAGCGGAAATGAG. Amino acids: CASSPPSSGNE. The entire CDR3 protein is CASSPPSSGNEQFF.